This entry describes one TCR beta chain. This sample is part of a study of blood T cell repertoires in COVID-19. Measured with immunoSEQ multiplex PCR; TCRdb has only the in-frame clones, and not every one. Of 200,000 to 250,000 clones detected, almost 90% appear once; the ten largest clones hold around 1.5%. The V gene's germline CDR1 is SGHNT and CDR2 YYREEE (reference sequence). V lost 4 bases, J lost 7 bases, and 10 bases stayed unmatched. CDR3 length equals 14 residues. Material: peripheral blood. The source of this sequence is a man older than 75 with acute or convalescent COVID-19. V is TRBV5-4 and J is TRBJ1-2; 7 positions agree with TRBD1. CDR3 residues: CASSPNRQGLGYTF. CDR3 in DNA: TGTGCCAGCAGCCCCAATAGACAGGGACTTGGCTACACCTTC.